This section outlines one T cell receptor (beta chain) sequence together with its context. cDNA prepared by RNA extraction and subsequent reverse transcription served as the template for sequencing. Data came from immunoSEQ multiplex PCR; TCRdb stores just in-frame clones and leaves some out. The repertoire includes about 74,000 clones, around 29% of them detected once, and approximately 15% sits in the top ten. This record belongs to a study of CD8+ T cells in alopecia areata. Treatment noted: oral pan-JAK inhibitor, 5-10 mg twice daily. This CDR3 has 16 amino acids. V lost 6 bases to trimming and J lost 2 bases, with 22 bases between them. The V gene's germline CDR1 is SQVTM and CDR2 ANQGSEA.

The input for sequencing was CD8+ T cells sorted from blood, taken at week 4, from a patient treated with tofacitinib. V gene TRBV29-1 combines with J gene TRBJ2-5, with D uncertain. The clonotype was recovered from a human donor with alopecia areata. The CDR3 nucleotides read TGCAGCGTCCAGAGGAGAACAGCCGGTCTTCAAGAGACCCAGTACTTC. Translation gives CSVQRRTAGLQETQYF.